These 13 T cell receptor beta chains share one sample of origin, sequenced in a study of beta chain features in type 1 diabetes. Every bit of the isolated RNA underwent reverse transcription, so sequencing read expressed TCRB transcripts. This table comes from immunoSEQ multiplex PCR, and its TCRdb copy is limited to in-frame clones, with some not included. The sample lists 360,000 or so clones, 15% to 20% seen once, with roughly 0.045% in the top ten. Sequencing used naive CD4+ T cells from blood. The source of these receptors is a woman under 30 in good health.

This clone has just a few counts. The CDR3 DNA follows: TGCGCCAGCAGCCAAGCCCGGACTAGCCCAACGCAGTATTTT. It yields the protein CASSQARTSPTQYF. The chain links TRBV4-3 to TRBJ2-3; 8 nucleotides match TRBD2. The V segment lost 1 base and the J segment 9 bases; nucleotides outside the gene matches: 6. CDR1 is LGHNA, CDR2 YSLEER, per germline. The CDR3 contains 14 residues.

The CDR3 sequence: CASSPPGLAGGHEQYF. CDR3 coding DNA: TGTGCCAGCTCACCACCGGGACTAGCGGGGGGGCACGAGCAGTACTTC. V gene TRBV18 combines with J gene TRBJ2-7; 16 nucleotides align to TRBD2. The CDR3 is made up of 16 amino acids. From germline, CDR1 is KGHSH and CDR2 LQKENI. V was clipped by 0 bases and J by 5 bases; unmatched bases: 1.

This rearrangement joins TRBV27 to TRBJ2-7; 10 bases map to TRBD1. V was pared by 5 bases and J by 5 bases, with 6 bases of the junction left unmatched. This CDR3 has 14 amino acids. The germline CDR1 and CDR2 sequences are MNHEY and SMNVEV (reference sequence). For the CDR3, the DNA is TGTGCCAGCAGTCCGCGGACAGGGGGGAACGAGCAGTACTTC. It is translated as CASSPRTGGNEQYF.

This clone has only a few counts. The chain uses TRBV19 and TRBJ2-1; 9 bases align to TRBD1. CDR1 is LNHDA, CDR2 SQIVND, per germline (reference sequence). With V trimmed by 3 bases and J by 3 bases, 6 bases remained unmatched. The CDR3 covers 16 residues. The DNA for the CDR3 is TGTGCCAGTAGTATGGGAGGACAGGGGATCTACAATGAGCAGTTCTTC. This codes for CASSMGGQGIYNEQFF. The full variable domain, completed using reference TRBV19 and TRBJ2-1, is DGGITQSPKYLFRKEGQNVTLSCEQNLNHDAMYWYRQDPGQGLRLIYYSQIVNDFQKGDIAEGYSVSREKKESFPLTVTSAQKNPTAFYLCASSMGGQGIYNEQFFGPGTRLTVL.

The DNA for the CDR3 is TGTGCCAGCAGTGAGGTCAAGCTTAGCAATCAGCCCCAGCATTTT. This encodes CASSEVKLSNQPQHF. V and J are TRBV2 and TRBJ1-5; D is ambiguous. Per the germline V gene, CDR1 is SNHLY and CDR2 is FYNNEI. Deletions cut 3 bases from V and 0 bases from J, with 9 bases between. This CDR3 region has 15 residues.

This clone was detected only a few times. This sequence joins TRBV6-5 and TRBJ2-7, with 10 bases fitting TRBD2. Germline CDR1 reads MNHEY; CDR2 reads SVGAGI. The J segment lost 4 bases and the V segment lost 6 bases, leaving 9 bases of the junction unmatched. The CDR3 extends over 15 amino acids. CDR3 DNA: TGTGCCAGCAGCCGCTCTCTAGCGGGAGTGTACGAGCAGTACTTC. Translating gives CASSRSLAGVYEQYF.

This clone was counted between two and nine times. The J gene is TRBJ2-5, the V gene TRBV18; 8 nucleotides line up with TRBD1. The CDR3 is made up of 13 amino acids. From germline, CDR1 is KGHSH and CDR2 LQKENI. V shed 3 bases and J 9 bases; nucleotides not matched to a gene: 6. DNA for the CDR3: TGTGCCAGCTCACCCGGGACAGGACCCGCCCAGTACTTC. Translating gives CASSPGTGPAQYF. Supplemented by reference TRBV18 and TRBJ2-5, the full variable domain reads NAGVMQNPRHLVRRRGQEARLRCSPMKGHSHVYWYRQLPEEGLKFMVYLQKENIIDESGMPKERFSAEFPKEGPSILRIQQVVRGDSAAYFCASSPGTGPAQYFGPGTRLLVL.

The V call is TRBV2, the J call TRBJ2-5, with D perhaps matching TRBD2 (6 bases). From germline, CDR1 is SNHLY and CDR2 FYNNEI. With 4 bases removed from V and 1 base from J, the gap between germline ends came to 10 bases. The CDR3 is 14 residues long. CDR3 residues: CASSGGTPQETQYF. Here the CDR3 DNA reads TGTGCCAGCAGTGGCGGGACTCCCCAAGAGACCCAGTACTTC. The full variable domain, rest sourced from reference TRBV2 and TRBJ2-5, is EPEVTQTPSHQVTQMGQEVILRCVPISNHLYFYWYRQILGQKVEFLVSFYNNEISEKSEIFDDQFSVERPDGSNFTLKIRSTKLEDSAMYFCASSGGTPQETQYFGPGTRLLVL.

The J gene is TRBJ2-3, the V gene TRBV30; maybe TRBD1 (5 bases). The V gene lost 4 bases and the J gene lost 3 bases, with 14 bases spanning the gap. This CDR3 contains 14 residues. Germline lookup yields CDR1 GTSNPN and CDR2 SVGIG (reference sequence). The CDR3 DNA reads as TGTGCCTGGACAAGGCAGGGTTTTACAGATACGCAGTATTTT. Protein product: CAWTRQGFTDTQYF.

This clone was observed a few times. This CDR3 is CATASERTDTQYF. In DNA, the CDR3 is TGTGCCACCGCAAGTGAGCGAACAGATACGCAGTATTTT. The rearrangement joins TRBV10-3 to TRBJ2-3; D not resolved. Germline V gene sequence: CDR1 ENHRY, CDR2 SYGVKD. With 10 bases removed from V and 3 bases from J, the gap between germline ends came to 14 bases. This CDR3 region has 13 residues.

The V and J genes are TRBV7-2 and TRBJ1-2; 10 nucleotides agree with TRBD1. The germline V gene encodes CDR1 SGHTA and CDR2 FQGNSA. With 7 bases clipped from V and 7 bases from J, the junction kept 18 bases outside the gene matches. CDR3 length: 17 amino acids. This CDR3 reads CASTLGILGQGSPGYTF. Here the CDR3 DNA reads TGTGCCAGCACCTTGGGCATCCTGGGACAGGGGTCCCCTGGCTACACCTTC.

V gene TRBV5-1 combines with J gene TRBJ1-5; D perhaps matches TRBD1 (5 bases). Germline V gene data show CDR1 as SGHRS and CDR2 as YFSETQ. This CDR3 is built from 15 residues. Between the trimmed V and J ends, which lost 0 bases and 2 bases, there was a span of 9 bases. The CDR3 nucleotides read TGCGCCAGCAGCTTGGCGGGGGATGGCAATCAGCCCCAGCATTTT. Amino acid sequence: CASSLAGDGNQPQHF.

V gene TRBV6-5 combines with J gene TRBJ2-3, with TRBD2 matching over 10 bases. J was trimmed by 5 bases and V by 5 bases; bases with no gene match: 7. The CDR3 length is 15 residues. Germline CDR1 MNHEY, CDR2 SVGAGI. CDR3 loop: CASSLLAGGGDTQYF. In DNA, the CDR3 is TGTGCCAGCAGTCTCTTAGCGGGGGGCGGAGATACGCAGTATTTT.